Listed below are T cell receptor beta chains from one sample, sequenced in a study of T cell changes during pregnancy in multiple sclerosis. Clones were sequenced by immunoSEQ multiplex PCR, and TCRdb holds only the in-frame ones, with some missing. The table shows 50,000 to 80,000 clones, with roughly 92% occurring only once. The input for sequencing was peripheral blood, taken in the second trimester of pregnancy. Receptors were obtained from a female donor with multiple sclerosis, enrolled in a pregnancy study. The CDR3 runs from the conserved cysteine through the conserved F or W.

v_call: TRBV9; cdr3_length: 17; cdr3_aa: CASSDLTSGPIYNEQFF
v_call: TRBV18; cdr3_length: 15; cdr3_aa: CASSRRQGADYGYTF
v_call: TRBV5-1; cdr3_length: 15; cdr3_aa: CASSGSDPSAGELFF
v_call: TRBV4-1; cdr3_length: 14; cdr3_aa: CASSQPGTSGELFF
v_call: TRBV5-1; cdr3_length: 14; cdr3_aa: CASRLRVVHNEQFF
v_call: TRBV6-1; cdr3_length: 13; cdr3_aa: CAGGRGASVEQYF
v_call: TRBV9; cdr3_length: 13; cdr3_aa: CASSAPQGDEQYF
v_call: TRBV18; cdr3_length: 15; cdr3_aa: CASSLLASSTDTQYF
v_call: TRBV7-9; cdr3_length: 14; cdr3_aa: CASSCCRSRETQYF
v_call: TRBV5-4; cdr3_length: 15; cdr3_aa: CASSQPGQGAYEQYF
v_call: TRBV16; cdr3_length: 13; cdr3_aa: CASSQSIGNEQFF
v_call: TRBV7-9; cdr3_length: 13; cdr3_aa: CASSYSGPTEAFF
v_call: TRBV6-6; cdr3_length: 15; cdr3_aa: CASAPSSGTVYGYTF
v_call: TRBV28; cdr3_length: 13; cdr3_aa: CATRAGGPGELFF
v_call: TRBV2; cdr3_length: 14; cdr3_aa: CANDSPSSGNTIYF
v_call: TRBV5-1; cdr3_length: 17; cdr3_aa: CASSLGPPGQAGYEQYF
v_call: TRBV6-6; cdr3_length: 14; cdr3_aa: CASTPGTGRETQYF
v_call: TRBV28; cdr3_length: 15; cdr3_aa: CASSLGGPYTGELFF